This T cell receptor beta chain appears in the sequencing data of a study of cytomegalovirus exposure and HLA in healthy donors. Study findings and constraints: Reportedly, diagnosis of cytomegalovirus status by the classifier showed high specificity and sensitivity. Through in vitro validation, three CMV-associated chains were shown to be specific for CMV antigens.

TCRdb's copy holds only in-frame clones and misses some; the assay was immunoSEQ multiplex PCR. This table holds 120,000 or so clones, about 83% found once. As for this clone: Its antigen is undetermined.

V was clipped by 0 bases and J by 7 bases, with 2 bases between them. Germline CDR1 SGHNT, CDR2 YENEEA. The length of the CDR3 is 11 residues. The TCR sequence derives from a woman in her 30s in good health and CMV-seronegative. This chain uses TRBV11-3 with TRBJ2-3; D is unclear. Sequenced sample: PBMCs. The CDR3 region has the DNA TGTGCCAGCAGCTTAGACTATACGCAGTATTTT. This encodes CASSLDYTQYF.